These 29 T cell receptor beta chains were all obtained from the same sample, sequenced in a study of blood T cells in healthy people across ages. Using a J-beta primer mix together with a sample-barcoded 5' primer, a second PCR was run for roughly 6 to 11 cycles. TCRdb re-called the 5' RACE reads with MiXCR, one entry per CDR3 protein. There are 700,000 to 950,000 distinct CDR3 sequences in the sample; 35% to 45% occur only once, and approximately 22% lies in the top ten. The sample taken for sequencing was blood. Every receptor here comes from a woman aged 60-75 years in good health.

This clonotype was picked up many times. The rearrangement links TRBV7-3 to TRBJ2-3; D is uncertain. V lost 5 bases and J 6 bases, leaving 9 bases between the germline ends. CDR3 length: 12 amino acids. CDR1 is SGHTA and CDR2 is FQGTGA in the germline V gene. CDR3 coding DNA: TGTGCCAGCAGCAGTCCTGGTGATACGCAGTATTTT. Translating gives CASSSPGDTQYF.

V is TRBV7-9 and J is TRBJ1-2; D remains ambiguous. CDR3 length equals 13 residues. The V end lost 4 bases, the J end lost 6 bases, and 12 bases lay between the germline ends. Germline CDR1 SEHNR, CDR2 FQNEAQ (reference sequence). CDR3 coding DNA: TGTGCCAGCAGCTGGCAAGAGCCCGATGGCTACACCTTC. Its translation is CASSWQEPDGYTF.

This clonotype was recorded at least ten times. The chain couples TRBV24-1 to TRBJ2-3, with 12 nucleotides matching TRBD2. Germline CDR1 reads KGHDR; CDR2 reads SFDVKD. This CDR3 has 18 amino acids. V lost 4 bases and J lost 4; bases outside the gene matches: 11. In DNA, the CDR3 is TGTGCCACCAGTGACCCGCGACTAGCGGGAGTCAATTCAGATACGCAGTATTTT. It specifies CATSDPRLAGVNSDTQYF.

The CDR3 sequence: CASSHGTANTEAFF. The CDR3 DNA follows: TGCGCCAGCAGCCACGGGACGGCCAACACTGAAGCTTTCTTT. V is TRBV5-1 and J is TRBJ1-1; tentative D call: TRBD1 (5 bases). This CDR3 is built from 14 residues. The V gene lost 4 bases and the J gene lost 2 bases, with 12 bases spanning the gap. Germline CDR1 and CDR2: SGHRS and YFSETQ.

This chain connects TRBV20-1 to TRBJ2-5; 10 bases match TRBD2. V dropped 7 bases and J dropped 4; count of bases not matched to a gene: 0. CDR3 length: 11 amino acids. Germline CDR1 reads DFQATT; CDR2 reads SNEGSKA (reference sequence). The CDR3: CSGLAGETQYF. DNA for the CDR3: TGCAGTGGACTAGCGGGAGAGACCCAGTACTTC.

This chain connects TRBV3-1 to TRBJ1-1, with TRBD1 matching over 9 bases. The germline V gene encodes CDR1 LGHDT and CDR2 YNNKEL (reference sequence). The CDR3 is 15 amino acids. Trimming removed 6 bases from V and 3 bases from J; junction bases left unmatched: 8. CDR3 nucleotide sequence: TGTGCCAGCAGTCGGGACAGGGTGAAGGACACTGAAGCTTTCTTT. Translated: CASSRDRVKDTEAFF.

This clonotype was seen repeatedly, ten times or more. This chain uses TRBV29-1 with TRBJ2-1; 8 nucleotides match TRBD1. The CDR3 spans 17 residues. The germline CDR1 and CDR2 sequences are SQVTM and ANQGSEA. J was trimmed by 7 bases and V by 0 bases; bases with no gene match: 14. The CDR3 sequence: CSVEDRGAQGARNEQFF. The DNA for the CDR3 is TGCAGCGTTGAAGATCGAGGGGCCCAGGGGGCCAGGAATGAGCAGTTCTTC.

The J gene is TRBJ2-5, the V gene TRBV7-9, with a tentative D call TRBD1 (5 bases). The CDR3 contains 15 residues. Trimming cost V 1 base and J 1 base, with 10 bases left between them. The germline gives CDR1 SEHNR, CDR2 FQNEAQ (reference sequence). This CDR3 reads CASSLEAGIQETQYF. The DNA of the CDR3 is TGTGCCAGCAGCTTAGAGGCAGGGATCCAAGAGACCCAGTACTTC.

This clonotype is a singleton in its sample. This chain connects TRBV20-1 to TRBJ2-7, with 7 bases that match TRBD2. Germline V gene sequence: CDR1 DFQATT, CDR2 SNEGSKA (reference sequence). The ends lost 3 bases at V and 3 bases at J; junction bases unmatched: 5. The CDR3 sequence is 13 residues long. In nucleotides, the CDR3 is TGCAGTGCTAGGAAGGCTAGCGGCTACGAGCAGTACTTC. Its protein product is CSARKASGYEQYF.

The chain couples TRBV25-1 to TRBJ1-2; 8 nucleotides align to TRBD1. The V gene end was trimmed by 8 bases and the J gene end by 8 bases; junction bases not matched to a gene: 10. Per germline, CDR1 MGHDK and CDR2 SYGVNS. This CDR3 is 13 amino acids long. CDR3 loop: CASVPTGGGGYTF. CDR3 in DNA: TGTGCCAGCGTCCCCACAGGGGGAGGCGGCTACACCTTC.

The sample holds a few counts of this clonotype. DNA of the CDR3: TGTGCCAGCAGCCCCACCACGACAGGACAGGTAGAGACCCAGTACTTC. Protein sequence: CASSPTTTGQVETQYF. The rearrangement joins TRBV3-1 to TRBJ2-5; 7 nucleotides align to TRBD1. V lost 4 bases to trimming and J lost 4 bases; unmatched junction nucleotides: 12. This CDR3 region has 16 residues. Germline V CDR1 and CDR2: LGHDT, YNNKEL (reference sequence).

J is TRBJ1-4 and V is TRBV5-5; D gene ambiguous. CDR1 and CDR2 from the germline V gene are SGHKS and YYEKEE (reference sequence). The CDR3 length is 15 residues. With 4 bases removed from V and 3 bases from J, the gap between germline ends came to 13 bases. CDR3 loop: CASSPFTLSNEKLFF. The CDR3 DNA reads TGTGCCAGCAGCCCGTTTACTTTGTCTAATGAAAAACTGTTTTTT.

This chain uses TRBV5-6 with TRBJ1-5; no clear D gene. Per the germline V gene, CDR1 is SGHDT and CDR2 is YYEEEE. V was pared by 1 base and J by 4 bases, with 12 bases between. This CDR3 region has 15 residues. CDR3 protein: CASSLRGILNQPQHF. The CDR3 nucleotides are TGTGCCAGCAGCTTGCGAGGGATACTTAATCAGCCCCAGCATTTT.

In its sample, this clonotype was seen a few times. It may be a read error: a sequence one base away is much more abundant. The rearrangement uses TRBV5-1 and TRBJ2-1; D remains ambiguous. The J call may be wrong; the DNA end is better matched by TRBJ2-7. This CDR3 has 15 amino acids. Germline values: CDR1 SGHRS, CDR2 YFSETQ. The DNA for the CDR3 is TGCGCCAGCAGCTTGAGTCAGAGCTCCTACAATGAGCAGTACTTC. Encoded protein: CASSLSQSSYNEQYF.

The chain combines TRBV9 with TRBJ2-7; 7 nucleotides align to TRBD2. V was clipped by 3 bases and J by 2 bases; unmatched bases: 11. This CDR3 region has 16 residues. Germline V gene sequence: CDR1 SGDLS, CDR2 YYNGEE. CDR3: CASSAYPGLNTYEQYF. In DNA form, the CDR3 reads TGTGCCAGCAGCGCATACCCGGGACTAAACACCTACGAGCAGTACTTC.

This clonotype was seen more than once but under ten times. The chain has TRBV18 and TRBJ2-1, with D perhaps given as TRBD1 or TRBD2 (6 bases each). This CDR3 is 15 amino acids long. The ends were cut back, 1 base at V and 6 bases at J, with 13 bases in the middle. Germline V gene data show CDR1 as KGHSH and CDR2 as LQKENI. CDR3 region: CASSPLAGTFNEQFF. CDR3 nucleotide sequence: TGTGCCAGCTCACCACTGGCGGGGACATTCAATGAGCAGTTCTTC.

This chain joins TRBV7-8 and TRBJ2-1, with D possibly TRBD1 on 6 matching bases. The V gene lost 5 bases and the J gene lost 4 bases, with 18 bases spanning the gap. The CDR3 has 16 amino acids. The germline gives CDR1 SGHVS, CDR2 FQNEAQ. CDR3 amino acids: CASSLLTGRLYNEQFF. The DNA of the CDR3 is TGTGCCAGCAGCCTCCTCACAGGGCGGCTATACAATGAGCAGTTCTTC. Full variable domain (outside the CDR3, taken from reference TRBV7-8 and TRBJ2-1): GAGVSQSPRYKVAKRGQDVALRCDPISGHVSLFWYQQALGQGPEFLTYFQNEAQLDKSGLPSDRFFAERPEGSVSTLKIQRTQQEDSAVYLCASSLLTGRLYNEQFFGPGTRLTVL.

The chain couples TRBV18 to TRBJ2-5, with D tentatively TRBD1 or TRBD2 (5 bases each). Germline lookup yields CDR1 KGHSH and CDR2 LQKENI. The CDR3 contains 14 residues. V shed 2 bases and J shed 2 bases, with 9 bases lying between them. CDR3 in DNA: TGTGCCAGCTCACCAAGGGACGGGCAAGAGACCCAGTACTTC. Translated: CASSPRDGQETQYF.

CDR3 DNA sequence: TGCAGTGCTAGAGAACAGGCGGATTCACCCCTCCACTTT. Translation: CSAREQADSPLHF. The chain is built from TRBV20-1 and TRBJ1-6; weak D call: TRBD1 (5 bases). There are 13 residues in the CDR3. Trimming cost V 0 bases and J 8 bases, with 8 bases left between them. Germline CDR1 and CDR2: DFQATT and SNEGSKA (reference sequence).

This clonotype was detected a few times. The chain recombines TRBV18 with TRBJ2-7; 8 bases agree with TRBD1. Germline CDR1 KGHSH, CDR2 LQKENI. The V segment lost 2 bases and the J segment 5 bases; nucleotides outside the gene matches: 8. This CDR3 is built from 15 residues. CDR3 in amino acids: CASSPSTGEFNEQYF. CDR3 nucleotides: TGTGCCAGCTCACCATCGACAGGGGAATTCAACGAGCAGTACTTC.

This clonotype was seen more than once but under ten times. The V and J genes are TRBV12-3 or TRBV12-4 and TRBJ2-1; no definite D call. Trimming took 2 bases from V and 8 from J, leaving 13 bases between them. The CDR3 covers 14 residues. The CDR3 DNA is TGTGCCAGCAGTTTACTCACGAAGGTGGATGAGCAGTTCTTC. The encoded protein is CASSLLTKVDEQFF.

A word on this clonotype: A read error may be the cause here, since a much bigger clone is one base away. This chain connects TRBV7-3 to TRBJ2-1; 8 positions match TRBD2. CDR1 SGHTA and CDR2 FQGTGA come from the germline V gene. The CDR3 has 17 residues. This CDR3 is CASSLNLRGAYYSEQFF. The CDR3 nucleotides are TGTGCCAGCAGCTTAAACCTGCGGGGGGCCTATTACAGTGAGCAGTTCTTC.

The gene calls are TRBV6-5 and TRBJ1-3, with D hard to call. The CDR3 is 13 residues long. The germline gives CDR1 MNHEY, CDR2 SVGAGI. Trimming removed 2 bases at V and 0 bases at J, with 2 bases between. The CDR3 reads CASSYDSGNTIYF. The DNA for the CDR3 is TGTGCCAGCAGTTACGACTCTGGAAACACCATATATTTT.

The rearrangement uses TRBV5-1 and TRBJ2-1; TRBD1 matches 8 bases. CDR3 size: 17 residues. Germline V gene data show CDR1 as SGHRS and CDR2 as YFSETQ. The V gene end was trimmed by 4 bases and the J gene end by 3 bases; junction bases not matched to a gene: 12. The CDR3 region has the DNA TGCGCCAGCAGCAAGGCTACCGGGACAGGAGGCTACAATGAGCAGTTCTTC. This translates into CASSKATGTGGYNEQFF.

This clonotype was seen at least ten times. The chain recombines TRBV4-2 with TRBJ2-7, with D possibly being TRBD2 (6 bases). Between the trimmed V and J ends, which lost 3 bases and 2 bases, there was a span of 20 bases. Germline assignment: CDR1 LGHNA and CDR2 YNFKEQ. The CDR3 consists of 17 residues. The CDR3 DNA reads TGTGCCAGCAGCCACCCCCGAGTGGGTACGGGGGCCTACGAGCAGTACTTC. Residues: CASSHPRVGTGAYEQYF.

This clonotype was counted between two and nine times. J is TRBJ2-1 and V is TRBV11-2; possibly TRBD2 for D (5 bases). The CDR3 has 11 residues. The germline V gene has CDR1 SGHAT and CDR2 FQNNGV. The V and J ends lost 4 bases and 9 bases respectively, with 7 bases between them. The CDR3 bases are TGTGCCAGCAGCTGGAGCGGTGAGCAGTTCTTC. Translated, it gives CASSWSGEQFF.

This clonotype appeared a single time. The genes are TRBV5-1 and TRBJ2-6, with 9 bases aligning to TRBD2. The CDR3 has 18 residues. CDR1 is SGHRS, CDR2 YFSETQ, per germline. V shed 3 bases and J 0 bases; nucleotides not matched to a gene: 7. CDR3: CASSWTSESVSGANVLTF. As DNA, the CDR3 is TGCGCCAGCAGCTGGACTAGCGAATCTGTCTCTGGGGCCAACGTCCTGACTTTC. The full variable domain, with the rest looked up from reference TRBV5-1 and TRBJ2-6, is KAGVTQTPRYLIKTRGQQVTLSCSPISGHRSVSWYQQTPGQGLQFLFEYFSETQRNKGNFPGRFSGRQFSNSRSEMNVSTLELGDSALYLCASSWTSESVSGANVLTFGAGSRLTVL.

This clonotype was picked up one time. The rearrangement joins TRBV19 to TRBJ1-2; D unresolved. Germline CDR1 reads LNHDA; CDR2 reads SQIVND (reference sequence). This CDR3 is built from 13 residues. V shed 8 bases and J shed 0 bases, with 10 bases lying between them. CDR3 residues: CASVDRPNYGYTF. The CDR3 DNA is TGTGCCAGTGTGGACCGACCTAACTATGGCTACACCTTC.

The chain carries TRBV21-1 and TRBJ2-7; the table gives TRBD2 as D, unverified against the DNA. TRBV21-1 counts as a pseudogene. This CDR3 contains 16 residues. The DNA for the CDR3 is TGTGCCAGCAGCAAACTCTCTAGCGACTCGCCCTACGAGCAGTACTTC. The encoded protein is CASSKLSSDSPYEQYF.